Described below is a single T cell receptor (beta chain) sequence and its context. This sample is part of a study of T cells in Graves' hyperthyroidism and ophthalmopathy. Researchers took RNA transcripts and amplified the TCR beta CDR3 regions from them. The TCR CDR3 was amplified in a first-round RT-PCR using the HTBI primer set. TCRdb re-called the multiplex PCR reads with MiXCR, one entry per CDR3 protein. The data contain some 600,000 distinct CDR3 sequences, approximately 44% of them singletons. The study based diagnoses on clinical symptoms, serum thyroxine and TRAb, thyroid ultrasound and orbital computed tomography. V lost 4 bases, J lost 2 bases, and 10 bases lay in between. Per germline, CDR1 SGDLS and CDR2 YYNGEE. The CDR3 has 15 amino acids.

The chain is built from TRBV9 and TRBJ1-6, with a possible D match to TRBD1 (5 bases). Specimen: peripheral blood or thyroid tissue (not recorded which). The clonotype was recovered from a young woman with Graves' hyperthyroidism. This CDR3 reads CASSSSGPYNSPLHF. The CDR3 DNA sequence: TGTGCCAGCAGCTCATCGGGACCCTATAATTCACCCCTCCACTTT. Drawing the rest from reference TRBV9 and TRBJ1-6, the complete variable domain is DSGVTQTPKHLITATGQRVTLRCSPRSGDLSVYWYQQSLDQGLQFLIQYYNGEERAKGNILERFSAQQFPDLHSELNLSSLELGDSALYFCASSSSGPYNSPLHFGNGTRLTVT.